The T cell receptor (beta chain) under discussion was sequenced for a study of T cell repertoires in cytomegalovirus infection. Concerning this clonotype: Its antigen is currently unknown.

Study findings and constraints: Dominant in the ex vivo response were TCR beta clonotypes restricted by HLA-C and specific for CMV.

Via MiXCR, TCRdb re-called the reads, giving one row per CDR3 protein. This table holds about a million distinct CDR3 sequences, approximately 31% found once. CDR3 length: 14 amino acids. V shed 2 bases and J 7 bases; nucleotides not matched to a gene: 2. CDR1 MGHRA and CDR2 YSYEKL come from the germline V gene. This receptor was identified in a human donor in good health (CMV status not recorded). Some clones in this sample may be carry-over from other donors' samples. Sequencing was performed on cultured CD8+ T cells from PBMCs, taken from culture after CMV antigen stimulation. The rearrangement joins TRBV4-1 to TRBJ2-1; TRBD2 agrees at 10 bases. CDR3 loop: CASSQLAGANEQFF. CDR3 DNA: TGCGCCAGCAGCCAACTAGCGGGGGCGAATGAGCAGTTCTTC.